These 14 T cell receptor beta chains came from one sample sequenced in a study of T cells expressing NK-cell markers. TCRdb re-called the 5' RACE reads; every CDR3 protein appears as one record, without DNA. This sample's table has roughly 300,000 distinct CDR3 sequences. Sequencing was carried out using blood T cells: a sorted CD56 or NKG2C T cell subset, CD4+ or CD8+ T cells, or bulk PBMC T cells (not recorded which). The source of these receptors is a woman aged 18 to 75 in good health.

The V and J genes are TRBV5-1 and TRBJ2-5; without DNA, the TCRdb call of TRBD2 cannot be checked. Germline-derived CDR1 and CDR2 are SGHRS and YFSETQ. This CDR3 region has 16 residues. This chain's CDR3 is CASSLASLAGAETQYF.

The rearrangement uses TRBV20-1 and TRBJ2-3; with no DNA, the TCRdb D assignment of TRBD1 cannot be verified. CDR1 is DFQATT, CDR2 SNEGSKA, per germline (reference sequence). The CDR3 extends over 15 amino acids. The CDR3 loop is CSAPPVAGSTDTQYF.

The rearrangement uses TRBV3-1 and TRBJ2-5; there is no DNA to check the TCRdb D call of TRBD2. Germline V gene lookup returns CDR1 LGHDT and CDR2 YNNKEL (reference sequence). The CDR3 extends over 19 amino acids. CDR3 amino acids: CASSQDGPSGGARGETQYF.

V usage is TRBV2 and J usage is TRBJ1-2. The CDR3 has 12 amino acids. CDR1 is SNHLY and CDR2 is FYNNEI in the germline V gene. The chain's CDR3 is CASSETSYGYTF. Filled out from reference TRBV2 and TRBJ1-2, the complete variable domain reads EPEVTQTPSHQVTQMGQEVILRCVPISNHLYFYWYRQILGQKVEFLVSFYNNEISEKSEIFDDQFSVERPDGSNFTLKIRSTKLEDSAMYFCASSETSYGYTFGSGTRLTVV.

The rearrangement uses TRBV24-1 and TRBJ2-1. The CDR3 is 16 amino acids. Germline CDR1 is KGHDR and CDR2 is SFDVKD. CDR3 residues: CATSDPSGSSYNEQFF.

This chain joins TRBV20-1 and TRBJ1-1; the TRBD1 assignment by TCRdb is unverifiable without DNA. The CDR3 extends over 14 amino acids. The germline gives CDR1 DFQATT, CDR2 SNEGSKA (reference sequence). This CDR3 reads CSARGPLGNTEAFF.

V gene TRBV5-1 combines with J gene TRBJ1-6; TCRdb's D gene call, TRBD1, goes unchecked for lack of DNA. From germline, CDR1 is SGHRS and CDR2 YFSETQ. The CDR3 has 15 amino acids. The CDR3 region is CASSLTGQYNSPLHF.

The V and J genes are TRBV28 and TRBJ2-5; TCRdb indicates TRBD2, and absent DNA this call remains unverified. CDR3 length: 15 amino acids. In germline, CDR1 is MDHEN, CDR2 SYDVKM. The CDR3 sequence: CASSLRGGPGETQYF. The entire variable domain, with the rest obtained from reference TRBV28 and TRBJ2-5, is as follows: DVKVTQSSRYLVKRTGEKVFLECVQDMDHENMFWYRQDPGLGLRLIYFSYDVKMKEKGDIPEGYSVSREKKERFSLILESASTNQTSMYLCASSLRGGPGETQYFGPGTRLLVL.

The chain has TRBV10-3 and TRBJ1-2; TCRdb calls TRBD1, which cannot be checked without DNA. This CDR3 is 13 amino acids long. CDR1 is ENHRY and CDR2 is SYGVKD in the germline V gene. CDR3: CAISDRLTGEDTF.

This chain uses TRBV2 with TRBJ1-1. CDR3 size: 14 residues. The germline gives CDR1 SNHLY, CDR2 FYNNEI. CDR3: CASRLRTANTEAFF.

This chain connects TRBV2 to TRBJ1-2; TCRdb outputs TRBD1, but without DNA this stays unchecked. This CDR3 region has 16 residues. Looked up from germline, CDR1 is SNHLY and CDR2 is FYNNEI. This CDR3 reads CASRTDRGSLIYGYTF.

The V gene is TRBV4-3, the J gene TRBJ1-4; there is no DNA to check the TCRdb D call of TRBD1. Per germline, CDR1 LGHNA and CDR2 YSLEER. The CDR3 length is 15 residues. The CDR3 loop is CASSHSTGRNEKLFF.

This chain joins TRBV29-1 and TRBJ2-2. This CDR3 has 15 amino acids. Germline V CDR1 and CDR2: SQVTM, ANQGSEA. The CDR3 protein is CSVEGGVPGSGELFF.

The genes are TRBV20-1 and TRBJ2-2; the D call from TCRdb, TRBD1, cannot be confirmed without DNA. Germline V gene lookup returns CDR1 DFQATT and CDR2 SNEGSKA (reference sequence). This CDR3 is built from 16 residues. The chain's CDR3 is CSASRNGGSNTGELFF.